This is a list of T cell receptor beta chains from one sample in a study of CXCR3-negative and CXCR3-positive naive CD8 T cells. TCRdb re-called the 5' RACE reads and shows each CDR3 protein once, DNA omitted. This sample's clone table lists over 6,500 distinct CDR3 sequences. Specimen: naive CXCR3- CD8+ T cells from blood. These receptor sequences come from a human donor in good health. Some clones in this sample may be carry-over from other donors' samples. The CDR3 runs from the conserved cysteine through the conserved F or W. The order of the fields is CDR3 protein, J gene, clone size, V gene. Clone size appears in some rows only: once, few, many, or a class for an expanded clone.

CDR3aa: CASSSPGHGAKNIQYF
j_gene: TRBJ2-4
abundance: NA
v_gene: TRBV6-5

CDR3aa: CASSQLSYEQYF
j_gene: TRBJ2-7
abundance: NA
v_gene: TRBV3-1

CDR3aa: CASSPSPGRGNTEAFF
j_gene: TRBJ1-1
abundance: medium-sized
v_gene: TRBV13

CDR3aa: CASSPPGRNEKLFF
j_gene: TRBJ1-4
abundance: NA
v_gene: TRBV28